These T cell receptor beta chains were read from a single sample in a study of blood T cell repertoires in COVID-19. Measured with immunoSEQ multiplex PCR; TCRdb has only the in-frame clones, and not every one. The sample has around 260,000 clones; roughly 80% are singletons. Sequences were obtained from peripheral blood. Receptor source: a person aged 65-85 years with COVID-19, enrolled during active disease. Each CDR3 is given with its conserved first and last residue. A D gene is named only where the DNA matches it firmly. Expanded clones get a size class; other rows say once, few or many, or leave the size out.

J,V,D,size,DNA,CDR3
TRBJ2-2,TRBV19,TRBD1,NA,TGTGCCAGTACGGGACAGTTGTACACCGGGGAGCTGTTTTTT,CASTGQLYTGELFF
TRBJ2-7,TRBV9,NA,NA,TGTGCCAGCAGCCTAGGGGCCCATCATACCTACGAGCAGTACTTC,CASSLGAHHTYEQYF
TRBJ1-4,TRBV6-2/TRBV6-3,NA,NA,TGTGCCAGCAGTTCTCGACAGTTCAATGAAAAACTGTTTTTT,CASSSRQFNEKLFF
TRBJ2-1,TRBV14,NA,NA,TGTGCCAGCAGCCAGGCTATGGGGGCGCTTAATGAGCAGTTCTTC,CASSQAMGALNEQFF
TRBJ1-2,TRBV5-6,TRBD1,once,TGTGCCACACGAGAGACGGGGACAGGGGGAATAATGGATGGCTACACCTTC,CATRETGTGGIMDGYTF
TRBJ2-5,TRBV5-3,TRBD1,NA,TGTGCCAGAAGCATCTACCGGGACAGCCAAGAGACCCAGTACTTC,CARSIYRDSQETQYF
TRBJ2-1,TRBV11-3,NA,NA,TGTGCCAGCAGCAACCGTAGAGGTGAGCAGTTCTTC,CASSNRRGEQFF
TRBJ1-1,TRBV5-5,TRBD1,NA,TGTGCCAGCAGCGATAGGACAGGTAGGAACACTGAAGCTTTCTTT,CASSDRTGRNTEAFF
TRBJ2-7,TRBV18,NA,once,TGTGCCAGCTCACCACTTGCCAGGAGTGTAAGCGGAAGCTCCTACGAGCAGTACTTC,CASSPLARSVSGSSYEQYF
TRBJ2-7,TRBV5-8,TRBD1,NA,TGTGCCAGCAGCTTTGGTACAGGGGGCAACGAGCAGTACTTC,CASSFGTGGNEQYF
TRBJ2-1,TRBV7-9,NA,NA,TGTGCCAGCAGCTTAGGGGTAGGGGCGTCGGTTTACAATGAGCAGTTCTTC,CASSLGVGASVYNEQFF
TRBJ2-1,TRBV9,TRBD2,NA,TGTGCCAGCAGCGACCAGGGACTAGCGGGCGTCCTCGCGTCCTACAATGAGCAGTTCTTC,CASSDQGLAGVLASYNEQFF
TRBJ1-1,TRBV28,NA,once,TGTGCCAGCAGTCAGGGTGGCCCATGGGGCACTGAAGCTTTCTTT,CASSQGGPWGTEAFF
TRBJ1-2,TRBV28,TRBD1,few,TGTGCCGGAGGACAGGCAGATGGCTACACCTTC,CAGGQADGYTF
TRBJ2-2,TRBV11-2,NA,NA,TGTGCCAGCAGCTTAGTTAGTCGGACCGGGGAGCTGTTTTTT,CASSLVSRTGELFF
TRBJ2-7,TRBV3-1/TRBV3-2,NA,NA,TGTGCCAGCAGCCAGAATCCCCGAACAGACGAGCAGTGCTTC,CASSQNPRTDEQCF
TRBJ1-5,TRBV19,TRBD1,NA,TGTGCCAGTAGTATCCTGGACAGGGGGTCGGCCCAGCATTTT,CASSILDRGSAQHF
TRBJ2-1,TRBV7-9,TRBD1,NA,TGTGCCAGCAGCCCCCCATCGGGACAGTTGTACAATGAGCAGTTCTTC,CASSPPSGQLYNEQFF
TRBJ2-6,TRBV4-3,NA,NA,TGCGCCAGCAGCCCAAGCCCTTCCGGGGCCAACGTCCTGACTTTC,CASSPSPSGANVLTF
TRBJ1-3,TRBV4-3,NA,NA,TGCGCCAGCAGCCAAGATCCTGTTAGCTCTGGAAACACCATATATTTT,CASSQDPVSSGNTIYF
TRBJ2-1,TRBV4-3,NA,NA,TGCGCCAGCAGCCAAGACCCCCAGGGTTACAATGAGCAGTTCTTC,CASSQDPQGYNEQFF
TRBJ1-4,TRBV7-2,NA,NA,TGTGCCAGCAGCTTAACGGCGGGACGGTTAGAAAAACTGTTTTTT,CASSLTAGRLEKLFF
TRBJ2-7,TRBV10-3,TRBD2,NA,TGTGCCATCAGTGAGTGGGGGCGGGGGGCCTACGAGCAGTACTTC,CAISEWGRGAYEQYF
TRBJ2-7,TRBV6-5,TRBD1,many,TGTGCCAGCGGAGCTATAGACAGGGGGAAGTACGAGCAGTACTTC,CASGAIDRGKYEQYF
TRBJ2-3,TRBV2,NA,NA,TGTGCCAGCAGTGAAACCCTTAGTGGGGGCCCAGATACGCAGTATTTT,CASSETLSGGPDTQYF
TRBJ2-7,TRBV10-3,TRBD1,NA,TGTGCCATCAGTGGGACAGGTAACTCCTACGAGCAGTACTTC,CAISGTGNSYEQYF
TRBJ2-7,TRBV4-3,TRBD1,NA,TGCGCCAGCAGCCAGAACCCGGGACAGGGGTACGAGCAGTACTTC,CASSQNPGQGYEQYF
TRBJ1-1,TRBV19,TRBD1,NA,TGTGCCAGTAGTTACAGGGGTGAGACTGAAGCTTTCTTT,CASSYRGETEAFF
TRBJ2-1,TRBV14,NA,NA,TGTGCCAGCAGCCAGGAGTACAATGAGCAGTTCTTC,CASSQEYNEQFF
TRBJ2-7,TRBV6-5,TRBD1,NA,TGTGCCAGCAGAAGGGGACAGATGAACTACGAGCAGTACTTC,CASRRGQMNYEQYF
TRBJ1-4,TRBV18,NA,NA,TGTGCCAGCTCATTTCGTGGGACAATGAATAATGAAAAACTGTTTTTT,CASSFRGTMNNEKLFF
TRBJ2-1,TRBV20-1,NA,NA,TGCAGTGCTAGTAGGGGAAGGACCTACAATGAGCAGTTCTTC,CSASRGRTYNEQFF
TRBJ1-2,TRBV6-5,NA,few,TGTGCCAGCAGGGATCCTGGAGAAGGCTACACCTTC,CASRDPGEGYTF
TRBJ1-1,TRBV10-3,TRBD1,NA,TGTGCCATCAGCGACAGGGGAGAGACTGAAGCTTTCTTT,CAISDRGETEAFF
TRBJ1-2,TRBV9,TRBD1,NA,TGTGCCAGCAGCGGAGTGGGATGGGACAGTTTGGATGGCTACACCTTC,CASSGVGWDSLDGYTF
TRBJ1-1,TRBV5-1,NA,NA,TGCGCCAGCAGCCTGACATCCTCGGGAGCGACTGAAGCTTTCTTT,CASSLTSSGATEAFF
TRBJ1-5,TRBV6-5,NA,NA,TGTGCCAGCAAGGGAGGGACAATCAATCAGCCCCAGCATTTT,CASKGGTINQPQHF
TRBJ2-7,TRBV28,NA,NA,TGTGCCAGCAGTTTAACGCAGGTTACCTACGAGCAGTACTTC,CASSLTQVTYEQYF
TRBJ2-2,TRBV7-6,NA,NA,TGTGCCAGCAGCTTGCAGTTGGGAGACACCGGGGAGCTGTTTTTT,CASSLQLGDTGELFF
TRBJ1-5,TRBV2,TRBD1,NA,TGTGCCAGCAGTGAATCTGGGACAGTATATCAGCCCCAGCATTTT,CASSESGTVYQPQHF
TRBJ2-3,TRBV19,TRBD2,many,TGTGCCAGTAGCCTCAACTCCCTTAGCGGGGGTAGGACAGATACGCAGTATTTT,CASSLNSLSGGRTDTQYF
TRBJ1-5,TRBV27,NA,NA,TGTGCCAGCAGTGTCTCAGGGTCCAATCAGCCCCAGCATTTT,CASSVSGSNQPQHF
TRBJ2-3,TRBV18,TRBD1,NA,TGTGCCAGCTCACCCGGACAGGGATCGTCAGATACGCAGTATTTT,CASSPGQGSSDTQYF
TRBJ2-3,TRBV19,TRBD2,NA,TGTGCCAGTAGTCAAAGACTAGCGGGAGAAGGGGACGCTAGCACAGATACGCAGTATTTT,CASSQRLAGEGDASTDTQYF
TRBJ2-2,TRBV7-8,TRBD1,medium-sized,TGTGCCAGCAGCCCCAGGGACAGGGGGCCTCCCGGGGAGCTGTTTTTT,CASSPRDRGPPGELFF
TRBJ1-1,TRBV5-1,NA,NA,TGCGCCAGCAGCCTTACGGACAGCCCCATGAACACTGAAGCTTTCTTT,CASSLTDSPMNTEAFF
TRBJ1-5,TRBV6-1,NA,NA,TGTGCCAGCAGTGAGCCCGACGGAGGAGACCCGAATCAGCCCCAGCATTTT,CASSEPDGGDPNQPQHF
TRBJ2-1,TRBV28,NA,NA,TGTGCCAGCAGTAAGCGGAGGGCCCTATACAATGAGCAGTTCTTC,CASSKRRALYNEQFF
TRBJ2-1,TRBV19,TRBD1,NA,TGTGCCAGTAAGGGGACAGGCCGCCTGAACTACAATGAGCAGTTCTTC,CASKGTGRLNYNEQFF
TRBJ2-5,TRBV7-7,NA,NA,TGTGCCAGCAGCTTACTTGGAACAGAAGAGACCCAGTACTTC,CASSLLGTEETQYF
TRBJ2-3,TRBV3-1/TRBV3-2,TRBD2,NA,TGTGCCAGCAGCCCCCGACTAGCGGGGGTCTTCACAGATACGCAGTATTTT,CASSPRLAGVFTDTQYF